This T cell receptor beta chain was found in a study of T cells in Graves' hyperthyroidism and ophthalmopathy. Uncontrolled infection, other autoimmune disease, pregnancy or lactation led to exclusion. Per the germline V gene, CDR1 is MNHEY and CDR2 is SMNVEV (reference sequence). V was clipped by 5 bases and J by 10 bases, with 15 bases between them. CDR3 length: 13 amino acids. Amplification of TCR beta CDR3 regions used RNA as the template. HTBI primers drove first-round RT-PCR of the TCR CDR3. TCRdb used MiXCR to reprocess the multiplex PCR reads, holding one entry per CDR3 protein. The data contain about 270,000 distinct CDR3 sequences, 25% to 30% of them singletons. There are many counts of this clonotype. What it recognizes is unknown. Whole-study results and caveats: Researchers found most expanded thyroid clonotypes above 0.001 in blood as well.

The genes are TRBV27 and TRBJ2-1; D is unclear. The source material was blood. The source is a man between 40 and 49 years old with Graves' hyperthyroidism that later progressed to Graves' ophthalmopathy. As DNA, the CDR3 is TGTGCCAGCAGTCGACCGCAAAGGGTGGAGCAGTTCTTC. Encoded protein: CASSRPQRVEQFF.